This T cell receptor (beta chain) was identified during a study of beta chain features in type 1 diabetes. Study-level points and caveats: Sequencing the cDNA could make cells with high TCR expression show up more than they should.

About this clone: Its target is unknown.

V was shortened by 0 bases and J by 7 bases, with 9 bases between the two germline ends. Per the germline V gene, CDR1 is SGHDN and CDR2 is FVKESK. This CDR3 has 13 residues. TCRB transcripts that were expressed got sequenced, as all of the isolated RNA had been reverse transcribed. The repertoire was sequenced with immunoSEQ multiplex PCR; TCRdb's copy has only in-frame clones and lacks some. This sample carries a few hundred thousand clones, about 15% of them seen once, and the ten largest clones take about 6.7%. V is TRBV14 and J is TRBJ1-2; D remains ambiguous. Material for sequencing was central memory CD4+ T cells from blood. The origin of this receptor is a man aged 30-40 years in good health. DNA for the CDR3: TGTGCCAGCAGCCAAGAAGGCCTCTTTGGCTACACCTTC. Its protein is CASSQEGLFGYTF.